These 24 T cell receptor beta chains came from one sample sequenced in a study of graft-versus-host responses after intestinal transplantation. TCRdb's table, derived via immunoSEQ multiplex PCR, lists solely in-frame clones and lacks some. The sample records 62,000 or so clones, 70% to 90% being singletons. Sample: PBMCs, taken 26 days after transplant. Receptor source: a human patient who received an intestinal transplant, so some T cells may come from the graft donor.

The sample holds a few counts of this clone. The chain links TRBV13 to TRBJ1-2, with 7 bases aligning to TRBD1. CDR3 length: 14 residues. Trimming removed 4 bases from V and 8 bases from J; junction bases left unmatched: 10. CDR1 and CDR2 from the germline V gene are PRHDT and FYEKMQ (reference sequence). For the CDR3, the DNA is TGTGCCAGCAGCTACCGACAGGGCCTTGTGGGCTACACCTTC. It specifies CASSYRQGLVGYTF.

The V and J genes are TRBV27 and TRBJ1-2; D is perhaps TRBD1 (5 bases). The CDR3 extends over 18 amino acids. The V end lost 1 base, the J end lost 12 bases, and 30 bases lay between the germline ends. Per germline, CDR1 MNHEY and CDR2 SMNVEV (reference sequence). In DNA, the CDR3 is TGTGCCAGCAGTTTATGGGAGGGGAGCGTCAGGTCGATCGGCGGCCACACCTTC. Residues: CASSLWEGSVRSIGGHTF.

This clone was counted a single time. The CDR3 region has the DNA TGTGCCAGCAGCTTAGGTAGCGGGGCGGACGAAGTCGGGGAGCTGTTTTTT. Residues: CASSLGSGADEVGELFF. The rearrangement uses TRBV11-3 and TRBJ2-2; 8 positions match TRBD2. The length of the CDR3 is 17 residues. The trim removed 1 base at V and 7 bases at J, leaving 11 bases unmatched. Per germline, CDR1 SGHNT and CDR2 YENEEA.

CDR3 DNA sequence: TGTGCCAGCAGGATTGGACATAATAGCAATCAGCCCCAGCATTTT. This encodes CASRIGHNSNQPQHF. V is TRBV28 and J is TRBJ1-5; maybe TRBD1 (5 bases). V was shortened by 6 bases and J by 0 bases, with 12 bases between the two germline ends. This CDR3 spans 15 amino acids. CDR1 is MDHEN and CDR2 is SYDVKM in the germline V gene.

Only a few counts were recorded for this clone. The chain joins TRBV18 to TRBJ1-6, with D possibly TRBD1 on 5 matching bases. V was trimmed by 2 bases and J by 7 bases, leaving 15 bases between them. This CDR3 region has 16 residues. CDR1 and CDR2 (germline): KGHSH, LQKENI. The CDR3 bases are TGTGCCAGCTCACCATTGGGGCAGGCCCCGAATTCACCCCTCCACTTT. Its protein is CASSPLGQAPNSPLHF.

The chain joins TRBV9 to TRBJ2-1; D gene ambiguous. V dropped 0 bases and J dropped 2 bases, with 9 bases sitting between them. The CDR3 has 15 residues. In germline, CDR1 is SGDLS, CDR2 YYNGEE. CDR3 nucleotide sequence: TGTGCCAGCAGCGTAGGGCAGTATCCCTACAATGAGCAGTTCTTC. The encoded protein is CASSVGQYPYNEQFF.

This chain links TRBV27 with TRBJ1-1, with D possibly matching TRBD1 (5 bases). CDR1 and CDR2 from the germline V gene are MNHEY and SMNVEV (reference sequence). V lost 1 base to trimming and J lost 1 base, with 10 bases between them. The CDR3 sequence is 15 residues long. CDR3 amino acids: CASSLWGDSNTEAFF. The CDR3 bases are TGTGCCAGCAGTTTATGGGGGGATTCGAACACTGAAGCTTTCTTT.

The rearrangement joins TRBV5-4 to TRBJ1-1; no clear D. V shed 4 bases and J shed 3 bases, with 7 bases lying between them. The germline V gene encodes CDR1 SGHNT and CDR2 YYREEE (reference sequence). The CDR3 has 12 amino acids. For the CDR3, the DNA is TGTGCCAGCAGCCCGGAGGACACTGAAGCTTTCTTT. Translated, it gives CASSPEDTEAFF.

The chain carries TRBV5-1 and TRBJ2-5; D perhaps matches TRBD1 (6 bases). The V gene's germline CDR1 is SGHRS and CDR2 YFSETQ. The CDR3 is made up of 13 amino acids. Trimming pared 4 bases from V and 3 bases from J, leaving 10 bases between. CDR3 DNA sequence: TGCGCCAGCAGCGGACAGCCAGAAGAGACCCAGTACTTC. Translated: CASSGQPEETQYF.

The V gene is TRBV28, the J gene TRBJ2-3; 10 bases align to TRBD1. The CDR3 is 18 amino acids. Looked up from germline, CDR1 is MDHEN and CDR2 is SYDVKM. V trimming: 6 bases; J trimming: 7 bases; junction bases outside the gene matches: 19. DNA for the CDR3: TGTGCCAGCAGGCCGGGACAGGGGTTCTGGTTACCATTCCATACGCAGTATTTT. This encodes CASRPGQGFWLPFHTQYF.

This clone appeared once. This sequence joins TRBV6-5 and TRBJ2-5, with 8 bases fitting TRBD1. The V segment lost 4 bases and the J segment 4 bases; nucleotides outside the gene matches: 8. Looked up from germline, CDR1 is MNHEY and CDR2 is SVGAGI. The CDR3 is 15 amino acids. CDR3 sequence: CASSSQGAPGETQYF. DNA of the CDR3: TGTGCCAGCAGTTCGCAGGGGGCGCCGGGAGAGACCCAGTACTTC.

V usage is TRBV27 and J usage is TRBJ1-1; D is uncertain. The CDR3 totals 15 residues. Germline V gene sequence: CDR1 MNHEY, CDR2 SMNVEV (reference sequence). The V and J ends lost 3 bases and 0 bases respectively, with 11 bases between them. The CDR3 nucleotides read TGTGCCAGCAGTTTCGGGGTACCCATGAACACTGAAGCTTTCTTT. Its protein product is CASSFGVPMNTEAFF.

In regard to this clone: This CDR3 is also generated by other DNA sequences in the sample. V usage is TRBV6-4 and J usage is TRBJ1-1; no clear D gene. Per the germline V gene, CDR1 is MRHNA and CDR2 is SNTAGT. V was trimmed by 0 bases and J by 1 base, leaving 3 bases between them. The CDR3 has 13 amino acids. The CDR3, as DNA: TGTGCCAGCAGTGACTCGGCGAACACTGAAGCTTTCTTT. This translates into CASSDSANTEAFF.

The gene calls are TRBV28 and TRBJ1-2; TRBD1 matches 7 bases. V was pared by 6 bases and J by 7 bases, with 11 bases of the junction left unmatched. Germline CDR1 reads MDHEN; CDR2 reads SYDVKM. This CDR3 contains 14 residues. DNA of the CDR3: TGTGCCAGCAGCCCTAGTGACAGGGTCCGTGGCTACACCTTC. It translates to CASSPSDRVRGYTF.

The chain links TRBV2 to TRBJ2-1; 7 nucleotides agree with TRBD1. CDR3 length equals 12 residues. V trimming: 9 bases; J trimming: 10 bases; junction bases outside the gene matches: 9. The germline gives CDR1 SNHLY, CDR2 FYNNEI. The CDR3: CAREIRDSEQFF. The CDR3 DNA reads TGTGCCAGAGAAATCCGGGACAGCGAGCAGTTCTTC.

J is TRBJ2-7 and V is TRBV2; a possible D gene is TRBD2 (5 bases). This CDR3 has 15 amino acids. Germline V gene sequence: CDR1 SNHLY, CDR2 FYNNEI. The germline V and J ends were trimmed by 1 base and 2 bases, with 12 bases remaining between them. DNA for the CDR3: TGTGCCAGCAGTGAAGGACTACTTACAACCTACGAGCAGTACGTC. This codes for CASSEGLLTTYEQYV.

CDR3 in amino acids: CASSLRDRINEQYF. The CDR3 coding sequence is TGTGCCAGCAGCTTGCGAGACAGAATCAACGAGCAGTACTTC. The chain recombines TRBV11-2 with TRBJ2-7; a possible D gene is TRBD1 (5 bases). This CDR3 region has 14 residues. Germline-derived CDR1 and CDR2 are SGHAT and FQNNGV. V was shortened by 3 bases and J by 5 bases, with 14 bases between the two germline ends.

The chain employs TRBV27 and TRBJ1-1; no reliable D call. Germline values: CDR1 MNHEY, CDR2 SMNVEV (reference sequence). Between the trimmed V and J ends, which lost 4 bases and 0 bases, there was a span of 6 bases. This CDR3 has 13 residues. CDR3 region: CASSSGLNTEAFF. The CDR3 coding sequence is TGTGCCAGCAGTTCGGGGTTGAACACTGAAGCTTTCTTT.

J is TRBJ2-1 and V is TRBV6-4; the match to TRBD2 covers 8 bases. Per germline, CDR1 MRHNA and CDR2 SNTAGT. This CDR3 region has 15 residues. The V and J ends lost 6 bases and 5 bases, in that order; junction bases with no gene match: 9. CDR3 in DNA: TGTGCCAGCAGCGTGAGCGGGAGTGATCACAATGAGCAGTTCTTC. The encoded protein is CASSVSGSDHNEQFF.

The chain combines TRBV10-1 with TRBJ2-1, with 8 bases identical to TRBD1. The length of the CDR3 is 18 residues. CDR1 is WNHNN, CDR2 SYGVQD, per germline (reference sequence). V lost 3 bases, J lost 6 bases, and 16 bases stayed unmatched. CDR3 sequence: CASSEKIGRGQGSNEQFF. The CDR3 DNA follows: TGCGCCAGCAGTGAAAAAATTGGCAGGGGGCAAGGAAGCAATGAGCAGTTCTTC.

The chain is built from TRBV11-3 and TRBJ1-6; TRBD1 matches at 7 bases. V dropped 3 bases and J dropped 8; count of bases not matched to a gene: 4. This CDR3 comprises 14 residues. From germline, CDR1 is SGHNT and CDR2 YENEEA. The CDR3 spells CASSFGRGDSPLHF. The DNA of the CDR3 is TGTGCCAGCAGCTTCGGCAGGGGGGATTCACCCCTCCACTTT.

DNA of the CDR3: TGTGCCATCAGGACAGAGAACACTGAAGCTTTCTTT. Translation gives CAIRTENTEAFF. The chain links TRBV10-3 to TRBJ1-1; a weak D match, TRBD1 (5 bases). The germline V and J ends were trimmed by 6 bases and 1 base, with 6 bases remaining between them. This CDR3 region has 12 residues. Germline lookup yields CDR1 ENHRY and CDR2 SYGVKD.

This clone appeared once. This chain uses TRBV7-8 with TRBJ2-3; 11 positions match TRBD1. The trim removed 2 bases at V and 4 bases at J, leaving 5 bases unmatched. CDR3 length: 16 residues. Germline CDR1 reads SGHVS; CDR2 reads FQNEAQ. CDR3 in amino acids: CASSLRTGGGADTQYF. CDR3 in DNA: TGTGCCAGCAGCTTACGGACAGGGGGCGGTGCAGATACGCAGTATTTT. Together with reference TRBV7-8 and TRBJ2-3, the CDR3 gives the full variable domain: GAGVSQSPRYKVAKRGQDVALRCDPISGHVSLFWYQQALGQGPEFLTYFQNEAQLDKSGLPSDRFFAERPEGSVSTLKIQRTQQEDSAVYLCASSLRTGGGADTQYFGPGTRLTVL.

This clone was seen once. V and J are TRBV9 and TRBJ1-4; D not certain. Germline V lookup: CDR1 SGDLS, CDR2 YYNGEE. The CDR3 spans 14 residues. V was shortened by 0 bases and J by 7 bases, with 10 bases between the two germline ends. The CDR3 loop is CASSVGGGGEKLFF. The CDR3 region has the DNA TGTGCCAGCAGCGTAGGAGGTGGTGGTGAAAAACTGTTTTTT.